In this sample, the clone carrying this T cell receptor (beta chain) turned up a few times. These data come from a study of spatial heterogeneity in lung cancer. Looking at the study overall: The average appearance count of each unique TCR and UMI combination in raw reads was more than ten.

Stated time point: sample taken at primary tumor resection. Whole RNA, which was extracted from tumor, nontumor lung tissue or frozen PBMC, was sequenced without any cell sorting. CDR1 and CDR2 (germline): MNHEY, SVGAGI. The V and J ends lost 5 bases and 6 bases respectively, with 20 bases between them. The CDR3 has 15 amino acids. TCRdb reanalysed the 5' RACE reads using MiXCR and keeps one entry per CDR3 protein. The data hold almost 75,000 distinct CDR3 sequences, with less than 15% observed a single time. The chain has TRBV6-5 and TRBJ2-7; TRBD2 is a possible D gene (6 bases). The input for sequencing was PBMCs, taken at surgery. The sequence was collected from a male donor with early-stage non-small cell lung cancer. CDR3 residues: CASSPPGVRVGEQYF. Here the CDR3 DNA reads TGTGCCAGCAGTCCTCCGGGAGTGAGGGTAGGCGAGCAGTACTTC.